This TCR beta chain was sequenced in a study of a mutant IDH1 vaccine in newly diagnosed glioma (dated by TCRdb to the early 2020s). As for the study more broadly: Eight vaccinations were administered to patients in weeks 1, 3, 5, 7, 11, 15, 19 and 23, corresponding to visits V03 through V10. In the chemotherapy-containing groups, vaccination started alongside temozolomide cycles, whereas in patients who had radiotherapy alone it started 4-6 weeks after radiotherapy. The approximately 33 treated patients were roughly 62% male and roughly 40% female, with a mean age of approximately 40 years. Before enrollment, patients had received standard therapy of radiotherapy alone, temozolomide alone, or radiochemotherapy with temozolomide; most received the combination. Peripheral blood samples were drawn at six visits, namely V03 (baseline), V05, V07, V10, V12 and V13. Longitudinal TCRB deep sequencing was done for 25 to 30 treated patients, wherever samples were available for exploratory analyses. The study at large found these results: Availability determined which PBMC samples were chosen for TCRB deep sequencing. Vaccine-induced immune responses across multiple MHC alleles were detected in approximately 94% of patients. Pseudoprogression seemed to be unrelated to changes in the top peripheral T cell clonotypes found by TCRB sequencing. The authors stated that sample limitations prevented analyses of patient blood samples from being reproduced.

Library preparation was by the immunoSEQ multiplex PCR assay. Rearranged TCR beta chain sequences were amplified with the hsTCRB Kit following the manufacturer's protocol. Sequencing of TCRB libraries was carried out on an Illumina MiSeq. The authors' analysis ran thus. The kit vendor's proprietary platform handled demultiplexing, trimming and gene mapping. TCRdb mirrors the immuneACCESS table, restricted to in-frame sequences. Some clones are absent from its copies; in checked studies, under half trace to an unresolved V gene, and the reason for the others is unknown. V and J calls and clone size are those listed in that table; D and trimming were worked out from the DNA. Within this sample are roughly 72,000 clones, with over 75% of them counted one time only. Approximately 0.6% of the sample is in the top ten clones. In light of the paper, this sample's time point label describes: week 5, during vaccination. Each vaccine dose, consisting of 300 ug of a 20-mer mutant IDH1 peptide in Montanide, was administered subcutaneously with topical imiquimod. All donors had newly diagnosed IDH1-mutant astrocytomas of WHO grade 3 or 4 that showed loss of nuclear ATRX. The samples were drawn from NOA16, a multicentre, single-arm, open-label phase I trial in Germany that tested a mutant IDH1 peptide vaccine in humans for the first time. Genomic DNA for TCRB sequencing was isolated from EDTA blood with the DNeasy Blood and Tissue Kit.

Concerning this clone: Its antigen is still unknown. It has no much larger one-base neighbor in the sample; base qualities were not kept.

V is cut by 2 bases and J by 7 bases, and the space between the germline ends is 14 bases. Looking up the germline V gene (reference sequence) yields CDR1 GTSNPN and CDR2 SVGIG. Counted from cysteine to phenylalanine, this CDR3 has 13 amino acids. Only CDR3 DNA remains: 39 bases, in frame from the first base. The specimen was PBMCs, collected from a glioma patient whose treatment included an IDH1 peptide vaccine. The TCR comes from a woman in her forties or fifties with glioma. The rearranged chain carries TRBV30 and TRBJ1-2, with the D segment identity uncertain. The nucleotide sequence reads TGTGCCTGGAGTCCCCCGAGTGAGGCTGGCTACACCTTC. It translates to CAWSPPSEAGYTF.